The 14 T cell receptor beta chains given below trace back to one sample, sequenced in a study of T cell responses to AZD1222 COVID-19 vaccine. Produced via immunoSEQ multiplex PCR; TCRdb's table is partial and in-frame only. The repertoire holds roughly 120,000 clones, with 87% as singletons. The sample was peripheral blood, taken on day 0 of AZD1222 vaccination. The source of these receptors is an adult in good health.

The J gene is TRBJ1-1, the V gene TRBV4-2; 11 bases are a match to TRBD1. J gave up 4 bases and V 5 bases, and 9 bases lay outside the gene matches. Germline V lookup: CDR1 LGHNA, CDR2 YNFKEQ. CDR3 length: 16 residues. The CDR3 DNA sequence: TGTGCCAGCAGCGTAACCGGGACAGGGGGGGCCACTGAAGCTTTCTTT. Translating it yields CASSVTGTGGATEAFF.

This clone was picked up one time. J is TRBJ2-7 and V is TRBV9, with D perhaps TRBD2 (5 bases). V lost 4 bases, J lost 2 bases, and 13 bases lay in between. This CDR3 has 14 residues. Looked up from germline, CDR1 is SGDLS and CDR2 is YYNGEE. The CDR3 is CASSLEAGTYEQYF. For the CDR3, the DNA is TGTGCCAGCAGCCTGGAGGCAGGCACCTACGAGCAGTACTTC.

A note on this clone: The same CDR3 can be traced to other DNA sequences in this sample. V is TRBV5-1 and J is TRBJ1-6; maybe TRBD1 (5 bases). This CDR3 contains 13 residues. Germline lookup yields CDR1 SGHRS and CDR2 YFSETQ. Trimming took off 0 bases at V and 7 bases at J, with 5 bases between the two ends. CDR3 in amino acids: CASSLEGNSPLHF. The CDR3 bases are TGCGCCAGCAGCTTGGAGGGGAATTCACCCCTCCACTTT.

This chain uses TRBV28 with TRBJ1-1, with a possible D match to TRBD1 (5 bases). CDR3 length: 14 residues. CDR1 is MDHEN, CDR2 SYDVKM, per germline. Trimming left V 3 bases short and J 4 bases short, with 12 bases between. CDR3 amino acids: CASSFRPGGTEAFF. The CDR3 region has the DNA TGTGCCAGCAGTTTCCGCCCGGGGGGCACTGAAGCTTTCTTT.

This sequence joins TRBV29-1 and TRBJ2-7; 10 bases fit TRBD1. There are 13 residues in the CDR3. The germline gives CDR1 SQVTM, CDR2 ANQGSEA. Germline trimming cut 7 bases from V and 6 bases from J; bases unmatched to any gene: 9. This chain's CDR3 is CSGGTGDHGEQYF. In nucleotides, the CDR3 is TGCAGCGGGGGGACAGGGGATCATGGCGAGCAGTACTTC.

The chain carries TRBV5-4 and TRBJ2-5; TRBD1 aligns across 7 bases. CDR1 SGHNT and CDR2 YYREEE come from the germline V gene (reference sequence). The V and J ends lost 0 bases and 1 base, in that order; junction bases with no gene match: 6. The CDR3 is made up of 16 amino acids. In DNA form, the CDR3 reads TGTGCCAGCAGCTTGGGGGTTTACAGGGGCCAAGAGACCCAGTACTTC. It is translated as CASSLGVYRGQETQYF.

The J gene is TRBJ2-3, the V gene TRBV30; 11 bases match TRBD2. The CDR3 runs to 13 residues. V shed 5 bases and J 6 bases; nucleotides not matched to a gene: 4. The germline CDR1 and CDR2 sequences are GTSNPN and SVGIG (reference sequence). CDR3 amino acids: CAWVSGRGDTQYF. For the CDR3, the DNA is TGTGCCTGGGTTAGCGGGAGGGGCGATACGCAGTATTTT.

The genes are TRBV7-2 and TRBJ1-2; the D gene is possibly TRBD1 (6 bases). Trimming removed 2 bases from V and 5 bases from J, with 12 bases in between. The V gene's germline CDR1 is SGHTA and CDR2 FQGNSA. This CDR3 contains 14 residues. The CDR3 DNA follows: TGTGCCAGCAGCTTAAGTGGACAGACATATGGCTACACCTTC. Protein: CASSLSGQTYGYTF.

V usage is TRBV23-1 and J usage is TRBJ1-2; 7 positions match TRBD1. TRBV23-1 is designated an ORF whose function remains uncertain. This CDR3 has 13 residues. The V segment lost 8 bases and the J segment 0 bases; nucleotides outside the gene matches: 3. DNA for the CDR3: TGCGCCAGCTGGGACAGCTCTAACTATGGCTACACCTTC. Translated: CASWDSSNYGYTF.

The V gene is TRBV6-5, the J gene TRBJ2-7; D uncertain. With 0 bases removed from V and 0 bases from J, the gap between germline ends came to 9 bases. Germline loops: CDR1 MNHEY, CDR2 SVGAGI. CDR3 size: 15 residues. Here the CDR3 reads CASSYSISSSYEQYF. CDR3 DNA sequence: TGTGCCAGCAGTTACTCGATCTCCAGCTCCTACGAGCAGTACTTC.

This rearrangement joins TRBV28 to TRBJ2-1; D is perhaps TRBD1 (6 bases). Trimming shortened V by 8 bases and J by 0 bases, and 11 bases separated the two germline ends. CDR3 length equals 14 residues. Germline V lookup: CDR1 MDHEN, CDR2 SYDVKM. Here the CDR3 reads CASSTGSSYNEQFF. CDR3 nucleotides: TGTGCCAGCTCGACAGGAAGCTCCTACAATGAGCAGTTCTTC.

The chain combines TRBV12-3 or TRBV12-4 with TRBJ1-2; D may be TRBD1 (6 bases). The ends were cut back, 2 bases at V and 8 bases at J, with 12 bases in the middle. The CDR3 totals 13 residues. As DNA, the CDR3 is TGTGCCAGCAGTTTAAGACAGGCTATAGGCTACACCTTC. Amino acid sequence: CASSLRQAIGYTF.

The rearrangement uses TRBV10-2 and TRBJ1-5; D is undetermined. Per the germline V gene, CDR1 is WSHSY and CDR2 is SAAADI. V was trimmed by 6 bases and J by 4 bases, leaving 7 bases between them. This CDR3 is built from 12 residues. The CDR3 is CASRHSNQPQHF. Written as DNA, the CDR3 is TGCGCCAGCAGGCACAGTAATCAGCCCCAGCATTTT.

V gene TRBV7-9 combines with J gene TRBJ2-7; TRBD2 aligns across 8 bases. The CDR3 runs 16 residues. Per germline, CDR1 SEHNR and CDR2 FQNEAQ (reference sequence). The V and J ends lost 5 bases and 3 bases, in that order; junction bases with no gene match: 12. The DNA for the CDR3 is TGTGCCAGCAGCCCCCCCTCTAGCGGGCCGTACTACGAGCAGTACTTC. This encodes CASSPPSSGPYYEQYF.